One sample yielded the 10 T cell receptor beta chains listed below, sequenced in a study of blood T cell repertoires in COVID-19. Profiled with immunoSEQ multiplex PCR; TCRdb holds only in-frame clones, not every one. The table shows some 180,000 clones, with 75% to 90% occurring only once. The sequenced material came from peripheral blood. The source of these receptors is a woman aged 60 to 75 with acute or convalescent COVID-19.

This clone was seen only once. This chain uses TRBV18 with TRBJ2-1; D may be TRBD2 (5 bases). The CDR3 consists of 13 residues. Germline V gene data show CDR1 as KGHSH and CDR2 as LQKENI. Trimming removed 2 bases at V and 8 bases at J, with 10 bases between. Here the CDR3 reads CASSPSGIYEQFF. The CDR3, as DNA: TGTGCCAGCTCACCATCCGGGATTTATGAGCAGTTCTTC.

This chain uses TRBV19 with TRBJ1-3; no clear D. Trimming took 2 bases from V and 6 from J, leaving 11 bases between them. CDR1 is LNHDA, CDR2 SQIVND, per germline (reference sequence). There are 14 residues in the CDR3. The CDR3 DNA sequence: TGTGCCAGTAGTATAAACCGGAGTCCAAACACCATATATTTT. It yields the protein CASSINRSPNTIYF.

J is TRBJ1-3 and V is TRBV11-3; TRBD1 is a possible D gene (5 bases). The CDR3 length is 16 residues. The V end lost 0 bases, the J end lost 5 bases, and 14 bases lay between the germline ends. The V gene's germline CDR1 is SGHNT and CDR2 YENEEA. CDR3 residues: CASSLDRGARRNTIYF. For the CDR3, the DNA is TGTGCCAGCAGCTTAGATCGCGGGGCTCGGCGAAACACCATATATTTT.

The CDR3 bases are TGTGCCAGCAGTTCCGTCGCCCGGGACTACGTCAATGAGCAGTTCTTC. The encoded protein is CASSSVARDYVNEQFF. This sequence joins TRBV6-5 and TRBJ2-1; 7 nucleotides match TRBD2. The trim removed 4 bases at V and 6 bases at J, leaving 12 bases unmatched. Germline V gives CDR1 MNHEY, CDR2 SVGAGI. This CDR3 is built from 16 residues.

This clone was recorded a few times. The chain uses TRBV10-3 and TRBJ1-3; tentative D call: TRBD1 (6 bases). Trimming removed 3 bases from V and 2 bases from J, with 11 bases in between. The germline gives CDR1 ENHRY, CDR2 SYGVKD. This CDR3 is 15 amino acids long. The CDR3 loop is CAISEGGEAGNTIYF. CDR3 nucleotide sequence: TGTGCCATCAGTGAAGGGGGAGAGGCTGGAAACACCATATATTTT.

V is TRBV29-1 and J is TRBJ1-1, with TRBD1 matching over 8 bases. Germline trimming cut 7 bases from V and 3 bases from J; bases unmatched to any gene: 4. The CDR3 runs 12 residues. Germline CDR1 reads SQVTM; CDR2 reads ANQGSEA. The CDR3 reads CSAPGQDTEAFF. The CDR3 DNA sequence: TGCAGCGCGCCGGGACAGGACACTGAAGCTTTCTTT.

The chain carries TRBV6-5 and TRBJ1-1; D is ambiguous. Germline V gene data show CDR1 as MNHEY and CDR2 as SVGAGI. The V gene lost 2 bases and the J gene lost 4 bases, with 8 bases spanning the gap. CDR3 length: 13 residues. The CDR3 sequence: CASSYVAVTEAFF. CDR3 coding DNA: TGTGCCAGCAGTTACGTGGCCGTCACTGAAGCTTTCTTT.

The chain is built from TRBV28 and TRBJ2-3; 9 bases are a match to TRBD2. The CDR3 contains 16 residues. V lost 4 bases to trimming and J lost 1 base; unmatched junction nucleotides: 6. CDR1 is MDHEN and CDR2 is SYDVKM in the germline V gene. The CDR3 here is CASSWVAGEGTDTQYF. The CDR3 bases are TGTGCCAGCAGTTGGGTAGCGGGAGAAGGCACAGATACGCAGTATTTT.

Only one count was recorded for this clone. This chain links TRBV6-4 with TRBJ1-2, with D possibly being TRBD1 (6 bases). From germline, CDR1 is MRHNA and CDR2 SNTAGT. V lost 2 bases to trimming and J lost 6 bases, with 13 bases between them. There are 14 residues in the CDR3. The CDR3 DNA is TGTGCCAGCAGTGACGGGCCGGGGGGCCATGGCTACACCTTC. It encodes CASSDGPGGHGYTF.

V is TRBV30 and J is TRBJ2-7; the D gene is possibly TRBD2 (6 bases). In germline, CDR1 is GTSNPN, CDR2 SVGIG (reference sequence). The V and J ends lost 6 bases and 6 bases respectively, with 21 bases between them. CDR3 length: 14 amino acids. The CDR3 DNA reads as TGTGCCTGCGGATGGGGGGTGGCGATTAGCGAGCAGTACTTC. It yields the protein CACGWGVAISEQYF.